This T cell receptor (beta chain) came from a study of blood T cell repertoires in COVID-19. Study as a whole: COVID-19 samples, acute and convalescent, were from the United States, Italy and Spain. T cells, B-cell-depleted T cells, or PBMCs provided the cDNA or gDNA that served as material.

The CDR3 has 13 residues. Germline CDR1 is MNHEY and CDR2 is SMNVEV (reference sequence). V was pared by 2 bases and J by 4 bases, with 6 bases between. How the authors handled the data: How many nucleated cells were present was estimated from reference gene primer amplification. Measured with immunoSEQ multiplex PCR; TCRdb has only the in-frame clones, and not every one. Clone size and the V and J calls come from that table; the DNA yielded D and trimming. The sample contains approximately 82,000 clones, roughly four fifths of which appear only once. V gene TRBV27 combines with J gene TRBJ1-3; unclear D gene. What was sequenced was peripheral blood. This clonotype originated in a man between 50 and 59 years old with active or convalescent COVID-19. CDR3: CASSLREGNTIYF. The CDR3 DNA reads as TGTGCCAGCAGTTTAAGAGAAGGAAACACCATATATTTT.